The table lists the clone carrying this T cell receptor beta chain with a few counts. Its antigen is still unknown. Time point of the sample: patch test 2, 6 weeks after DPC sensitization. This sample's treatment: therapeutic diphenylcyclopropenone sensitization with weekly scalp DPC. This sample is part of a study of human T cells and chemical hapten exposure. For the study at large: Chiefly women, the patients showed alopecia areata, totalis or universalis. Findings of the study overall: Each of the donors had alopecia, so their immune responses may not resemble those of healthy people.

This CDR3 is built from 14 residues. Between the trimmed V and J ends, which lost 1 base and 7 bases, there was a span of 13 bases. In germline, CDR1 is MNHNS, CDR2 SASEGT. TCRdb reprocessed the RACE reads via MiXCR and lists one record per CDR3 protein. The table includes about 400,000 distinct CDR3 sequences, about 6.3% detected once. The receptor was derived from a woman younger than 30 with alopecia areata. Some clones in this sample may be carry-over from other donors' samples. The chain joins TRBV6-1 to TRBJ1-2; no clear D gene. The sample was whole blood, taken in connection with sensitization to the hapten diphenylcyclopropenone (DPC). CDR3 in DNA: TGTGCCAGCAGTGAAGGAGGGAGCAGATTTGGCTACACCTTC. Protein product: CASSEGGSRFGYTF.